This record concerns one T cell receptor (beta chain) sequence. Its matching antigen is unknown. The data belong to a study of spatial heterogeneity in lung cancer. The wider study: Available follow-up PBMC samples were sequenced, at a median of about 2 years post-resection. As counted in raw reads, each unique TCR and UMI combination appeared more than ten times on average.

Described time point: blood at routine non-recurrence follow-up after resection. The sequenced material consisted of unsorted whole RNA from tumor, nontumor lung or frozen PBMC. General study findings and limits: The study found ubiquitous expanded tumor TCRs in blood more at resection than follow-up.

This CDR3 comprises 14 residues. V was cut by 5 bases and J by 0 bases, with 8 bases left in between. Germline CDR1 and CDR2: MNHNS and SASEGT. All TCR cDNA molecules were individually tagged with a unique molecular identifier. One entry per CDR3 protein, called by TCRdb with MiXCR from the 5' RACE reads. The data show more than 95,000 distinct CDR3 sequences, 9% to 15% seen once. This chain joins TRBV6-1 and TRBJ1-5; no clear D. The specimen was PBMCs, collected at follow-up. The TCR sequence derives from a male donor with early-stage non-small cell lung cancer. DNA for the CDR3: TGTGCCAGCAGTTCTATCCATAGCAATCAGCCCCAGCATTTT. This gives the protein CASSSIHSNQPQHF.